This T cell receptor (beta chain) was retrieved from a study of cytotoxic CD8 clonotypes in ibrutinib-treated CLL. The method was immunoSEQ multiplex PCR; TCRdb's version includes in-frame clones alone and lacks a portion of them. The data show 76,000 or so clones, around four fifths seen once. Specimen: PBMCs, collected after 24 months of ibrutinib treatment. This TCR came from a human donor with chronic lymphocytic leukemia.

CDR3 DNA sequence: TGCAGCGTTGATGGAGGGAATACGCAGTATTTT. This encodes CSVDGGNTQYF. The rearrangement joins TRBV29-1 to TRBJ2-3, with D maybe TRBD2 (6 bases). Germline V gene sequence: CDR1 SQVTM, CDR2 ANQGSEA. The V and J ends lost 3 bases and 7 bases respectively, with 8 bases between them. This CDR3 is 11 amino acids long.